The subject of this entry is one T cell receptor (beta chain). These data originate in a study of blood T cell repertoires in COVID-19. In the study overall: The origin of the acute and convalescent COVID-19 samples was the United States, Italy and Spain. Nucleic acid was either cDNA or gDNA, and it came from T cells, B-cell-depleted T cells, or PBMCs.

Study processing details: Quantification of nucleated cells was approximated via reference gene primer amplification. Sequencing was performed with immunoSEQ multiplex PCR; in TCRdb, only in-frame clones are kept and a portion is missing. The V and J calls and the clone size are those of that table, but D and trimming were determined from the DNA. This sample has a few hundred thousand clones, with approximately 87% found just once. The CDR3 has 11 amino acids. This clonotype originated in a man in his sixties who had recovered from COVID-19. The chain has TRBV21-1 and TRBJ2-5; TRBD2, the table's D call, was not compared with the DNA. TRBV21-1 is marked as a pseudogene. The sequencing input was peripheral blood. In DNA, the CDR3 is TGTGCCGGAGAGCCTCGAGAGACCCAGTACTTC. Protein sequence: CAGEPRETQYF.